The next 18 T cell receptor beta chains were all read from a single sample in a study of shared clonotypes between healthy human individuals. Sequencing used immunoSEQ multiplex PCR; TCRdb keeps in-frame clones, though not all of them. This table holds roughly 2.5 million clones, 90% to 95% found once. Specimen: naive CD4+ T cells sorted from blood. Documented subset: CD45RA+ positively selected. The receptors were gathered from a man between 18 and 35 years old in good health.

This chain uses TRBV7-9 with TRBJ2-7; D unclear. Deletions cut 1 base from V and 2 bases from J, with 15 bases between. CDR1 and CDR2 from the germline V gene are SEHNR and FQNEAQ (reference sequence). CDR3 length: 16 residues. Written as DNA, the CDR3 is TGTGCCAGCAGCTTAGGAGGTGGAGTCAAGGCCTACGAGCAGTACTTC. Encoded protein: CASSLGGGVKAYEQYF.

The rearrangement uses TRBV25-1 and TRBJ1-6, with a tentative D call TRBD1 (5 bases). CDR1 and CDR2 from the germline V gene are MGHDK and SYGVNS. The CDR3 covers 14 residues. V lost 10 bases, J lost 4 bases, and 14 bases lay in between. DNA for the CDR3: TGTGCCACAAGGGGAGAGGGGTATAATTCACCCCTCCACTTT. As protein: CATRGEGYNSPLHF.

This clone was observed a single time. This chain joins TRBV5-8 and TRBJ2-3; D ambiguous. The germline V and J ends were trimmed by 4 bases and 1 base, with 10 bases remaining between them. The germline CDR1 and CDR2 sequences are SGHTS and YDEGEE. The CDR3 has 14 residues. The CDR3 sequence is CASSPRTRTDTQYF. The CDR3 DNA reads as TGTGCCAGCAGCCCTAGGACCCGCACAGATACGCAGTATTTT.

This chain connects TRBV6-5 to TRBJ2-2, with 8 bases that match TRBD1. Germline V gives CDR1 MNHEY, CDR2 SVGAGI. The ends lost 3 bases at V and 6 bases at J; junction bases unmatched: 3. This CDR3 comprises 14 residues. CDR3 amino acids: CASSYMDRAGELFF. The CDR3 DNA reads TGTGCCAGCAGTTATATGGACAGGGCCGGGGAGCTGTTTTTT.

The genes are TRBV2 and TRBJ2-4; unclear D gene. Germline CDR1 SNHLY, CDR2 FYNNEI. Trimming pared 3 bases from V and 0 bases from J, leaving 9 bases between. CDR3 length equals 15 residues. The chain's CDR3 is CASSDGILAKNIQYF. CDR3 coding DNA: TGTGCCAGCAGTGATGGGATTCTAGCCAAAAACATTCAGTACTTC.

The chain employs TRBV11-3 and TRBJ2-5, with D possibly TRBD2 on 6 matching bases. The J call may be mistaken, given a closer DNA end match to TRBJ2-7. Germline V gene lookup returns CDR1 SGHNT and CDR2 YENEEA. The length of the CDR3 is 14 residues. CDR3: CASSLNAGTYEQYF. CDR3 DNA: TGTGCCAGCAGCTTAAACGCGGGGACCTACGAGCAGTACTTC.

The genes are TRBV6-5 and TRBJ1-2, with D hard to call. CDR1 is MNHEY and CDR2 is SVGAGI in the germline V gene. This CDR3 is built from 15 residues. The ends were cut back, 0 bases at V and 4 bases at J, with 12 bases in the middle. As DNA, the CDR3 is TGTGCCAGCAGTTACTCTTACCCGGGGATCTATGGCTACACCTTC. Translated, it gives CASSYSYPGIYGYTF.

The chain is built from TRBV19 and TRBJ2-4; D gene ambiguous. Germline CDR1 reads LNHDA; CDR2 reads SQIVND (reference sequence). Trimming left V 3 bases short and J 0 bases short, with 6 bases between. This CDR3 region has 14 residues. The CDR3 DNA reads TGTGCCAGTAGTATGCCTCTAGCCAAAAACATTCAGTACTTC. It encodes CASSMPLAKNIQYF.

The rearrangement uses TRBV23-1 and TRBJ2-7; D ambiguous. TRBV23-1 is recorded as an ORF, its role being uncertain. Trimming cost V 1 base and J 2 bases, with 15 bases left between them. The CDR3 is 16 amino acids. As DNA, the CDR3 is TGCGCCAGCAGTCAATTCCCCCGGCACAGCCCCTACGAGCAGTACTTC. Translation gives CASSQFPRHSPYEQYF.

The V call is TRBV2, the J call TRBJ1-4; no definite D call. This CDR3 spans 11 amino acids. Germline assignment: CDR1 SNHLY and CDR2 FYNNEI. V lost 1 base, J lost 9 bases, and 3 bases lay in between. DNA of the CDR3: TGTGCCAGCAGTGAAGGAAAAAAACTGTTTTTT. It codes for CASSEGKKLFF.

This clone was found once. The V call is TRBV28, the J call TRBJ2-7, with D hard to call. Germline V gives CDR1 MDHEN, CDR2 SYDVKM. The CDR3 has 13 amino acids. V lost 2 bases and J 3 bases, leaving 8 bases between the germline ends. The CDR3 nucleotides are TGTGCCAGCAGTTTAGGCAGTCTCTACGAGCAGTACTTC. It is translated as CASSLGSLYEQYF. The whole variable domain, remainder taken from reference TRBV28 and TRBJ2-7, is DVKVTQSSRYLVKRTGEKVFLECVQDMDHENMFWYRQDPGLGLRLIYFSYDVKMKEKGDIPEGYSVSREKKERFSLILESASTNQTSMYLCASSLGSLYEQYFGPGTRLTVT.

The rearrangement uses TRBV7-2 and TRBJ1-1; weak D call: TRBD1 (5 bases). The V and J ends lost 5 bases and 0 bases respectively, with 16 bases between them. The germline gives CDR1 SGHTA, CDR2 FQGNSA. The CDR3 loop spans 16 amino acids. DNA for the CDR3: TGTGCCAGCAGCCGCACCGGGGGTTCCATGAACACTGAAGCTTTCTTT. Its protein product is CASSRTGGSMNTEAFF.

The chain has TRBV7-9 and TRBJ2-1, with D perhaps TRBD1 (6 bases). The V gene lost 5 bases and the J gene lost 5 bases, with 10 bases spanning the gap. CDR3 length: 13 residues. Germline values: CDR1 SEHNR, CDR2 FQNEAQ (reference sequence). The CDR3: CASSRTENNEQFF. CDR3 DNA sequence: TGTGCCAGCAGCCGGACAGAAAACAATGAGCAGTTCTTC.

A note on this clone: This specimen includes other DNA sequences encoding the same CDR3. The rearrangement links TRBV4-1 to TRBJ2-7; weak D call: TRBD1 (5 bases). V lost 1 base and J 2 bases, leaving 6 bases between the germline ends. CDR1 MGHRA and CDR2 YSYEKL come from the germline V gene. CDR3 length: 13 residues. This CDR3 is CASSQGGPYEQYF. The CDR3 nucleotides are TGCGCCAGCAGCCAAGGGGGCCCCTACGAGCAGTACTTC.

The chain uses TRBV5-4 and TRBJ2-2; a possible D gene is TRBD1 (6 bases). This CDR3 contains 16 residues. Looked up from germline, CDR1 is SGHNT and CDR2 is YYREEE (reference sequence). V lost 2 bases to trimming and J lost 0 bases, with 11 bases between them. CDR3 amino acids: CASSLWTDANTGELFF. CDR3 nucleotides: TGTGCCAGCAGCTTATGGACAGACGCGAACACCGGGGAGCTGTTTTTT.

The chain couples TRBV2 to TRBJ1-2; 9 bases fit TRBD1. Germline V gene sequence: CDR1 SNHLY, CDR2 FYNNEI. V lost 11 bases, J lost 4 bases, and 11 bases stayed unmatched. The CDR3 consists of 14 residues. The CDR3 DNA reads TGTGCCGGAACTCCGGGACAGGGATTCTATGGCTACACCTTC. Amino acid sequence: CAGTPGQGFYGYTF.

The chain combines TRBV19 with TRBJ1-1; D gene ambiguous. V shed 6 bases and J shed 0 bases, with 11 bases lying between them. The CDR3 runs 14 residues. Per the germline V gene, CDR1 is LNHDA and CDR2 is SQIVND (reference sequence). The DNA of the CDR3 is TGTGCCAGTAGCGCCACAACACTGAACACTGAAGCTTTCTTT. It is translated as CASSATTLNTEAFF.

This clone was counted a single time. The same CDR3 is also encoded by other DNA sequences in this sample. This chain uses TRBV7-9 with TRBJ1-4, with TRBD1 as a possible D gene (6 bases). In germline, CDR1 is SEHNR, CDR2 FQNEAQ (reference sequence). The CDR3 length is 14 residues. V lost 4 bases and J 5 bases, leaving 11 bases between the germline ends. CDR3 sequence reads: CASSSDRPNEKLFF. The CDR3 nucleotides read TGTGCCAGCAGCTCTGACAGGCCCAATGAAAAACTGTTTTTT.